Following are 4 T cell receptor beta chains from one sample sequenced in a study of shared clonotypes between healthy human individuals. Using immunoSEQ multiplex PCR, the repertoire was profiled, and TCRdb retains in-frame clones only, with some absent. The sample includes roughly 640,000 clones, more than 95% of them seen just once. The sample consisted of naive CD4+ T cells sorted from blood. Specified subset: CD45RA+ positively selected. The receptor set was obtained from a woman in her 30s in good health.

V is TRBV19 and J is TRBJ2-7; 14 bases map to TRBD2. V was clipped by 3 bases and J by 5 bases; unmatched bases: 18. In germline, CDR1 is LNHDA, CDR2 SQIVND (reference sequence). The CDR3 totals 20 residues. CDR3 region: CASSIDGTFGLAGGRNEQYF. CDR3 bases: TGTGCCAGTAGTATCGACGGGACTTTCGGACTAGCGGGAGGCAGAAACGAGCAGTACTTC.

The chain uses TRBV28 and TRBJ1-6, with D possibly matching TRBD1 (6 bases). Trimming took 6 bases from V and 8 from J, leaving 17 bases between them. CDR1 and CDR2 (germline): MDHEN, SYDVKM. This CDR3 has 15 amino acids. CDR3 amino acids: CASSQTGFRDSPLHF. CDR3 in DNA: TGTGCCAGCAGCCAAACAGGGTTTCGGGATTCACCCCTCCACTTT.

As DNA, the CDR3 is TGTGCCAGCAGTCCACGGCCCGGACTAGCGGGAGGCTCCTACAATGAGCAGTTCTTC. It yields the protein CASSPRPGLAGGSYNEQFF. The rearrangement links TRBV27 to TRBJ2-1; 14 bases align to TRBD2. There are 19 residues in the CDR3. Germline-derived CDR1 and CDR2 are MNHEY and SMNVEV (reference sequence). The ends lost 5 bases at V and 0 bases at J; junction bases unmatched: 9.

V is TRBV28 and J is TRBJ1-6, with TRBD1 identical over 7 bases. V trimming: 5 bases; J trimming: 16 bases; junction bases outside the gene matches: 8. The CDR3 sequence is 12 residues long. The germline V gene encodes CDR1 MDHEN and CDR2 SYDVKM. CDR3 sequence (DNA): TGTGCCAGCAGTCTTAGACAGGGTTCGCTCCACTTT. Residues: CASSLRQGSLHF.